The present T cell receptor beta chain was sequenced within a study of blood T cell repertoires in COVID-19. Per the germline V gene, CDR1 is MDHEN and CDR2 is SYDVKM. The CDR3 runs 16 residues. J was trimmed by 5 bases and V by 4 bases; bases with no gene match: 12. Assay used: immunoSEQ multiplex PCR; TCRdb lists only in-frame clones, some missing. Counted here are 300,000 or so clones, about 88% occurring once; the ten biggest clones make up approximately 1%. Participant age was roughly 18 to 90 years, and participants resided in fewer than 30 US areas. Two negative PCRs, clearance, or symptom resolution characterized the recovered Cohort 3 donors.

The chain joins TRBV28 to TRBJ1-1; 8 bases map to TRBD1. The receptor's source is a woman aged 25 to 39 who had recovered from COVID-19. Sequenced material: PBMCs or T cells enriched from blood (not recorded which). The CDR3 region is CASSSLPTGVATEAFF. The CDR3 DNA sequence: TGTGCCAGCAGTTCCCTCCCGACAGGGGTGGCGACTGAAGCTTTCTTT.